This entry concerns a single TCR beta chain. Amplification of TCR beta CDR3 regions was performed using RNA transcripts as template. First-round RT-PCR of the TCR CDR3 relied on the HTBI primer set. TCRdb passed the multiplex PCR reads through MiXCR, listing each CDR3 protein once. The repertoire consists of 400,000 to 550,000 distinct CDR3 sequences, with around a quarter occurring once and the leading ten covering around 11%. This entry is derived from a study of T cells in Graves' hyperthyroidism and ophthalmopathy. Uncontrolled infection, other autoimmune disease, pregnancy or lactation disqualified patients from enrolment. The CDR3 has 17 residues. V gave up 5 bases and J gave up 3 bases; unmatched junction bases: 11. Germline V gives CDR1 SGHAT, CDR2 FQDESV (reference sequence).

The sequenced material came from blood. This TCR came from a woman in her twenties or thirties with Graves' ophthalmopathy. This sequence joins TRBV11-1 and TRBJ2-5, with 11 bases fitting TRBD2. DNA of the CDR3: TGTGCCAGCAGCCGGACTAGCGGGTACCGGGTGGAAGAGACCCAGTACTTC. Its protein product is CASSRTSGYRVEETQYF.